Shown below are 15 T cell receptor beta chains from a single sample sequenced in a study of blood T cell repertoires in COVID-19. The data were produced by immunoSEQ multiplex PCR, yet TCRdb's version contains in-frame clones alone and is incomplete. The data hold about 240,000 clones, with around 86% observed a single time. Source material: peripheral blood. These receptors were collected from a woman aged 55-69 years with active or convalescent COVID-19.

The CDR3 reads CASSPAGRVWGTQYF. CDR3 DNA: TGTGCCAGCAGCCCGGCAGGGAGGGTCTGGGGTACGCAGTATTTT. This chain joins TRBV5-8 and TRBJ2-3; 7 bases agree with TRBD2. This CDR3 is 15 amino acids long. Looked up from germline, CDR1 is SGHTS and CDR2 is YDEGEE. Trimming removed 4 bases from V and 8 bases from J; junction bases left unmatched: 13.

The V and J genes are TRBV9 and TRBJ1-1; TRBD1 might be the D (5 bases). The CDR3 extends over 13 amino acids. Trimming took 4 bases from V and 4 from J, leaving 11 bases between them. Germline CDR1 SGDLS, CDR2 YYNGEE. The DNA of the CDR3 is TGTGCCAGCAGCCAATCGGGGGGCACTGAAGCTTTCTTT. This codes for CASSQSGGTEAFF.

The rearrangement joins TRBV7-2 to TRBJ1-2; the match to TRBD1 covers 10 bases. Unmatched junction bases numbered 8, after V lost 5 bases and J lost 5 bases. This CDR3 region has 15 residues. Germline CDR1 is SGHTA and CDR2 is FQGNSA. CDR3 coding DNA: TGTGCCAGCAGCCACGGGACAGGGGTAGGGTATGGCTACACCTTC. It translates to CASSHGTGVGYGYTF.

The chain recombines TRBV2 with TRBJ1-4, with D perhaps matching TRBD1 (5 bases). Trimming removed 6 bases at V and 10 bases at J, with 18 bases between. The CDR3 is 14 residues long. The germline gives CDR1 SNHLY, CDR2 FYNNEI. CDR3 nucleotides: TGTGCCAGCAGCGAGCCTTCGGGGGTTGGAAAACTGTTTTTT. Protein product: CASSEPSGVGKLFF. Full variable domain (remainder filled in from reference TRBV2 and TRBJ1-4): EPEVTQTPSHQVTQMGQEVILRCVPISNHLYFYWYRQILGQKVEFLVSFYNNEISEKSEIFDDQFSVERPDGSNFTLKIRSTKLEDSAMYFCASSEPSGVGKLFFGSGTQLSVL.

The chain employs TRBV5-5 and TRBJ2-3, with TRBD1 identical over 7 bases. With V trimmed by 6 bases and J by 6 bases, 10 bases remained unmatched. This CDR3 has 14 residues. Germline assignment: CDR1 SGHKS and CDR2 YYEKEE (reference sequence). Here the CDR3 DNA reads TGTGCCAGCAAAGGACAGGTGACTTTGGATACGCAGTATTTT. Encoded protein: CASKGQVTLDTQYF. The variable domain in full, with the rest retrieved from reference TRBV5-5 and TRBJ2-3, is DAGVTQSPTHLIKTRGQQVTLRCSPISGHKSVSWYQQVLGQGPQFIFQYYEKEERGRGNFPDRFSARQFPNYSSELNVNALLLGDSALYLCASKGQVTLDTQYFGPGTRLTVL.

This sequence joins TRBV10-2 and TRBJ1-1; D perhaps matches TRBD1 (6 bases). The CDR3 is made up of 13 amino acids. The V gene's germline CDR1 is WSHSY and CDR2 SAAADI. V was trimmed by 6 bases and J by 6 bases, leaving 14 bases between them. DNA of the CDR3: TGCGCCAGCAGATCCACAGGGTGGCCTGAAGCTTTCTTT. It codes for CASRSTGWPEAFF.

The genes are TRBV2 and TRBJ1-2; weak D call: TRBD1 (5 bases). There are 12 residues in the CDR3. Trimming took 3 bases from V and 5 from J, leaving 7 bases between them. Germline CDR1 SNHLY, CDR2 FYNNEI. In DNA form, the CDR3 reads TGTGCCAGCAGTGAGGGGCCTTATGGCTACACCTTC. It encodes CASSEGPYGYTF.

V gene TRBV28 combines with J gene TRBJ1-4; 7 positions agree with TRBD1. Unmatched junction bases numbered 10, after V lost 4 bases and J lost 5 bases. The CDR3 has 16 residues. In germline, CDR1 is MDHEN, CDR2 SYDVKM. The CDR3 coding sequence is TGTGCCAGCAGTTCCCACGACAGGGCCAAAAATGAAAAACTGTTTTTT. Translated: CASSSHDRAKNEKLFF. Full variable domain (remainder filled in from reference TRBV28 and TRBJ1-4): DVKVTQSSRYLVKRTGEKVFLECVQDMDHENMFWYRQDPGLGLRLIYFSYDVKMKEKGDIPEGYSVSREKKERFSLILESASTNQTSMYLCASSSHDRAKNEKLFFGSGTQLSVL.

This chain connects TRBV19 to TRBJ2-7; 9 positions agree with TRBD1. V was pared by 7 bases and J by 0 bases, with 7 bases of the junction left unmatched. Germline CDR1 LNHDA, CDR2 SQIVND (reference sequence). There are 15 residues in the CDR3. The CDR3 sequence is CASTPGTGSSYEQYF. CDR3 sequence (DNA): TGTGCCAGTACACCCGGGACAGGGAGCTCCTACGAGCAGTACTTC.

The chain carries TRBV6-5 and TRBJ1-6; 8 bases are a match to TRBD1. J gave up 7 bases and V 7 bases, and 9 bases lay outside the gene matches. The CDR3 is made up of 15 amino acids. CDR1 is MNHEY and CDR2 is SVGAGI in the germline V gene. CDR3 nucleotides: TGTGCCAGCAACCGACAGGGGCAGAGGAATTCACCCCTCCACTTT. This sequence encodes CASNRQGQRNSPLHF.

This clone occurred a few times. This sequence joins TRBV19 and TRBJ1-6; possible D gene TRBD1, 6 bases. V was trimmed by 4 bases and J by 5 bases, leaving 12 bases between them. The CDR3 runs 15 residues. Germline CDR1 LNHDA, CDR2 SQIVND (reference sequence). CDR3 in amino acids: CASSTPGQDNSPLHF. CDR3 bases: TGTGCCAGTAGTACCCCGGGACAAGATAATTCACCCCTCCACTTT.

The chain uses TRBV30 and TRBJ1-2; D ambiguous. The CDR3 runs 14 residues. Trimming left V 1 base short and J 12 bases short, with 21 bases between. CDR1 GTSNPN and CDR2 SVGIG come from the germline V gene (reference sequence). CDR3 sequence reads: CAWSDRGLNRRNTF. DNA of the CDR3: TGTGCCTGGAGTGACCGTGGTTTGAACAGAAGAAACACCTTC.

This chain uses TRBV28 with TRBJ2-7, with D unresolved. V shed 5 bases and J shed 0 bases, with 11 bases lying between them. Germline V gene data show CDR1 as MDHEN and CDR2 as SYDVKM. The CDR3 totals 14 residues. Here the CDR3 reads CASSVQQSSYEQYF. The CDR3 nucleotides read TGTGCCAGCAGTGTTCAACAGAGCTCCTACGAGCAGTACTTC.

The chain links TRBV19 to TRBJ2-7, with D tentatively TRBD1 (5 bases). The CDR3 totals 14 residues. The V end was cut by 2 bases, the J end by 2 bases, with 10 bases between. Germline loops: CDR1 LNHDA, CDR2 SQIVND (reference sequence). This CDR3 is CASSIQGTTYEQYF. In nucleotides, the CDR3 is TGTGCCAGTAGTATACAGGGCACCACCTACGAGCAGTACTTC.

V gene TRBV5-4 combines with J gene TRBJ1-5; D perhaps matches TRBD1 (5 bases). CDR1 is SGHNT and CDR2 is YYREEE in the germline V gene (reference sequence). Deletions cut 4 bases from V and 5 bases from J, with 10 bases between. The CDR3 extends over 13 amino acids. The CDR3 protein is CASSADKHQPQHF. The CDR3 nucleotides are TGTGCCAGCAGCGCGGACAAGCATCAGCCCCAGCATTTT.